The rows below give T cell receptor beta chains drawn from one sample of a study of blood T cells in healthy people across ages. TCRdb processed the 5' RACE reads anew with MiXCR; each CDR3 protein has one entry. The repertoire holds hundreds of thousands of distinct CDR3 sequences, with about 32% as singletons. Sequencing was performed on blood. These receptors originate from a woman at least 80 years old in good health. The CDR3 runs from the conserved cysteine through the conserved F or W. The D gene is left open where the match is weak. For some rows the clone size is stated as once, few or many, or as a class when expanded; others skip it.

-,TRBJ2-1,TRBV7-9,-,TGTGCCAGCTTTACAGGGACTGAGCAGTTCTTC,CASFTGTEQFF
TRBD1,TRBJ2-7,TRBV18,-,TGTGCCAGCTCACTCTACAGGGGGCGGGCCTACGAGCAGTACTTC,CASSLYRGRAYEQYF
-,TRBJ1-6,TRBV6-6,few,TGTGCCACCGCGCTGCCAAGCGACAATTCACCCCTCCACTTT,CATALPSDNSPLHF
-,TRBJ2-3,TRBV12-3/TRBV12-4,-,TGTGCCAGCAGAACGGCTAGCACAGGTACGGAGTATTTT,CASRTASTGTEYF
TRBD1,TRBJ2-7,TRBV9,-,TGTGACAGCAGTCTAGGGACAGGGAGGAACGAGCAGTACTTC,CDSSLGTGRNEQYF
TRBD1,TRBJ1-2,TRBV6-1,few,TGTGCCAGCAGTGAAGTTTTAGGGGGCCCATCAAACTATGGCTACACCTTC,CASSEVLGGPSNYGYTF
-,TRBJ2-5,TRBV7-2,-,TGTGCCAGCAGCCCTGCGGGCCATATACAGTACTTC,CASSPAGHIQYF
-,TRBJ2-2,TRBV5-1,-,TGCGCCAGCAGCTCCAACGGACTGGAGATCGGGGAGCTGTTTTTT,CASSSNGLEIGELFF
TRBD2,TRBJ2-7,TRBV7-2,few,TGTGCCAGCAGCCAAATAGCGGGAACCTACGAGCAGTACTTC,CASSQIAGTYEQYF
-,TRBJ2-5,TRBV7-9,-,TGTGCCAGCAGCTCCGCAGGGGGGGCAGAGCAGTACTTC,CASSSAGGAEQYF
-,TRBJ2-7,TRBV12-3/TRBV12-4,-,TGTGCCAGCAGCTCAACCCAGGGGAGAGGGCAGTACTTC,CASSSTQGRGQYF
TRBD1,TRBJ1-2,TRBV20-1,-,TGCAGTGCTCCCCAGGGACAGGGAATCGGCTACACCTTC,CSAPQGQGIGYTF
-,TRBJ1-1,TRBV6-1,few,TGTGCCAGCAGTGAAAATCCGGGCCTCAACACTGAAGCTTTCTTT,CASSENPGLNTEAFF
-,TRBJ1-5,TRBV5-1,-,TGCGCCAGCAGCTGGGGATACGATAGCGATCAGCCCCAGCATTTT,CASSWGYDSDQPQHF
-,TRBJ2-5,TRBV6-6,many,TGTGCCAGCAGGACAGGCCTCCCCGGCGAGACCCAGTACTTC,CASRTGLPGETQYF
TRBD1,TRBJ1-4,TRBV29-1,few,TGCAGCGTTGTCAACGGGACAGGGCGTGAAAAACTGTTTTTT,CSVVNGTGREKLFF
-,TRBJ1-5,TRBV12-5,-,TGTGCTAGTGGTTTGGTACGATACAATAGCAATCAGCCCCAGCATTTT,CASGLVRYNSNQPQHF
-,TRBJ2-5,TRBV5-8,many,TGTGCCAGCAGCTTGGAGGAGGGTGGCACCCAGTACTTC,CASSLEEGGTQYF
-,TRBJ2-2,TRBV5-1,-,TGCGCCAGCAGCAGGATAACCGGGACCTTGAACACCGGGGAGCTGTTTTTT,CASSRITGTLNTGELFF
-,TRBJ2-1,TRBV3-1,many,TGTGCCAGCAGCCAAGGTAACTTAGGGCAAAATGAGCAGTTCTTC,CASSQGNLGQNEQFF
-,TRBJ1-2,TRBV6-5,many,TGTGCCAGCAGCCCGACCCAAAGTACAGGAAGGGGCTACACCTTC,CASSPTQSTGRGYTF
-,TRBJ1-5,TRBV5-1,many,TGCGCCAGCAGCTTGGGGATTGGGAGCAATCAGCCCCAGCATTTT,CASSLGIGSNQPQHF
-,TRBJ2-5,TRBV7-2,many,TGTGCCAGCAGCTTAGGGGTATTCCAAGAGACCCAGTACTTC,CASSLGVFQETQYF
-,TRBJ2-5,TRBV6-1,-,TGTGCCAGCAGGTTCCTTGAGGGCTTTACCTTAGAGACCCAGTACTTC,CASRFLEGFTLETQYF
-,TRBJ1-1,TRBV7-9,few,TGTGCCAGCAGCTTGTATCCAGGGGCTGAAGCTTTCTTT,CASSLYPGAEAFF
-,TRBJ1-2,TRBV28,few,TGTGCCAGCAGGTTAGAGACACAGAACTATGGCTACACCTTC,CASRLETQNYGYTF
-,TRBJ2-7,TRBV5-1,many,TGCGCCAGCAGCTTGGCGCAGGGGGGCTACGAGCAGTACTTC,CASSLAQGGYEQYF
-,TRBJ1-2,TRBV7-2,many,TGTGCCAGCAGTAAGACCTGGGTCCGTCCGGGCTACACCTTC,CASSKTWVRPGYTF
TRBD1,TRBJ2-7,TRBV7-9,many,TGTGCCAGCAGCTTATCGCAGGGGGCGCAGGACGAGCAGTACTTC,CASSLSQGAQDEQYF
-,TRBJ2-1,TRBV6-5,few,TGTGCCAGCAGCCCGGGACTCCAGAGCTCCTACAATGAGCAGTTCTTC,CASSPGLQSSYNEQFF
TRBD2,TRBJ2-5,TRBV4-2,once,TGTGCCAGCAGCCAAGCGGGGACTAGCCAAGAGACCCAGTACTTC,CASSQAGTSQETQYF
TRBD1,TRBJ1-1,TRBV10-3,few,TGTGCCATCGATCCAAGGGGGCAGCCGAACACTGAAGCTTTCTTT,CAIDPRGQPNTEAFF
TRBD1,TRBJ2-2,TRBV6-5,-,TGTGCCAGCAGCAGATCCGGGACAGGCCCCCTCGGGGAGCTGTTTTTT,CASSRSGTGPLGELFF
-,TRBJ1-1,TRBV7-9,-,TGTGCCAGCGGCTTTGAGGGGAGGGCCACTGAAGCTTTCTTT,CASGFEGRATEAFF
TRBD1,TRBJ1-4,TRBV4-2,-,TGTGCCAGCAGCCAAGATATTCAGGGGGAAGCAACTAATGAAAAACTGTTTTTT,CASSQDIQGEATNEKLFF
TRBD2,TRBJ2-3,TRBV18,many,TGTGCCAGCAGCCGGGGGGGGTCCACAGATACGCAGTATTTT,CASSRGGSTDTQYF
TRBD2,TRBJ2-1,TRBV11-1,-,TGTGCCAGCAGCTTAACCCCCTACATCGGACTAGCGGGGGTCTCCTACAATGAGCAGTTCTTC,CASSLTPYIGLAGVSYNEQFF
TRBD2,TRBJ2-5,TRBV20-1,-,TGCAGTGCTCCGGGACTAGTGGAGACCCAGTACTTC,CSAPGLVETQYF
-,TRBJ2-7,TRBV30,-,TGTGCCTGGAGTGTACGAACCGAGCAGTACTTC,CAWSVRTEQYF
TRBD1,TRBJ1-2,TRBV5-5,-,TGTGCCAGCAGCTTGGAACAGGGGGCTATACTCTGGTATGGCTACACCTTC,CASSLEQGAILWYGYTF
-,TRBJ1-4,TRBV3-1,few,TGTGCCAGCAGCCAAGGAGTCCGAACAACTAATGAAAAACTGTTTTTT,CASSQGVRTTNEKLFF